The 29 T cell receptor beta chains given below trace back to one sample, sequenced in a study of glioma-infiltrating T cells (dated by TCRdb to 2015 to 2016). Reads for this sample came from an Illumina MiSeq. TCR alpha and beta CDR3 regions were amplified with the iRepertoire nested amplicon-rescue multiplex PCR (arm-PCR) platform from RNA. TCRdb trimmed the raw reads at Q25, called clones with MiXCR and kept productive beta chains. Rows with one shared CDR3 protein collapse into an entry with the most common genes and DNA. The sample profile shows fewer than 250,000 distinct CDR3 sequences; approximately 30% of them were found once. Together, the top ten hold 20% of the sample. Sequenced input: glioma tissue, nonneoplastic brain tissue, or PBMCs (not recorded which). Receptors were obtained from a human donor with low-grade glioma or glioblastoma, undergoing nonglioma brain surgery, or in good health (not recorded which).

There are many counts of this clonotype. This chain links TRBV18 with TRBJ1-3, with 7 nucleotides matching TRBD1. The V gene's germline CDR1 is KGHSH and CDR2 LQKENI. Trimming removed 2 bases from V and 0 bases from J; junction bases left unmatched: 7. This CDR3 contains 17 residues. The CDR3 spells CASSPKTGDSSGNTIYF. Here the CDR3 DNA reads TGTGCCAGCTCACCAAAAACAGGGGATTCCTCTGGAAACACCATATATTTT. Using reference TRBV18 and TRBJ1-3 for the parts outside the CDR3, the full variable domain is NAGVMQNPRHLVRRRGQEARLRCSPMKGHSHVYWYRQLPEEGLKFMVYLQKENIIDESGMPKERFSAEFPKEGPSILRIQQVVRGDSAAYFCASSPKTGDSSGNTIYFGEGSWLTVV.

Ten or more counts support this clonotype. V usage is TRBV6-2 or TRBV6-3 and J usage is TRBJ2-1; 12 bases are a match to TRBD2. Germline V gives CDR1 MNHEY, CDR2 SVGEGT. CDR3 length: 14 residues. With 6 bases clipped from V and 7 bases from J, the junction kept 4 bases outside the gene matches. CDR3 sequence reads: CASRYGTSGNEQFF. The CDR3 bases are TGTGCCAGCAGATACGGGACTAGCGGGAATGAGCAGTTCTTC.

This clonotype was found many times. The V call is TRBV28, the J call TRBJ2-5, with 8 nucleotides matching TRBD1. The germline V gene encodes CDR1 MDHEN and CDR2 SYDVKM. V gave up 7 bases and J gave up 1 base; unmatched junction bases: 2. The CDR3 extends over 13 amino acids. CDR3 amino acids: CASTGQAQETQYF. Here the CDR3 DNA reads TGTGCCAGCACGGGACAGGCCCAAGAGACCCAGTACTTC.

This clonotype was recorded only once. An end of the junction differs from the germline gene, which may be a read error. This rearrangement joins TRBV20-1 to TRBJ1-1; D is ambiguous. Germline V CDR1 and CDR2: DFQATT, SNEGSKA (reference sequence). The CDR3 is 13 amino acids. The CDR3 nucleotides are TGCAGCGTATCAGGCTACATGAACACTGAAGCTCTCTTT. Amino acids: CSVSGYMNTEALF.

The chain joins TRBV30 to TRBJ1-3; 7 bases are a match to TRBD1. This CDR3 is 15 amino acids long. CDR1 and CDR2 from the germline V gene are GTSNPN and SVGIG (reference sequence). V shed 1 base, J shed 7 bases, and the junction held 10 bases outside the gene matches. This chain's CDR3 is CAWSGETGVGNTIYF. CDR3 bases: TGTGCCTGGAGTGGGGAAACAGGGGTCGGGAACACCATATATTTT.

This clonotype was found many times. The chain is built from TRBV6-1 and TRBJ1-1; tentative D call: TRBD1 (5 bases). CDR1 is MNHNS, CDR2 SASEGT, per germline. The V end lost 5 bases, the J end lost 3 bases, and 10 bases lay between the germline ends. This CDR3 region has 13 residues. Here the CDR3 reads CASSPGRDTEAFF. CDR3 bases: TGTGCCAGCAGTCCGGGACGGGACACTGAAGCTTTCTTT.

This clonotype was observed at least ten times. This chain connects TRBV25-1 to TRBJ2-1; D remains ambiguous. Trimming shortened V by 2 bases and J by 5 bases, and 7 bases separated the two germline ends. The CDR3 loop spans 13 amino acids. Germline-derived CDR1 and CDR2 are MGHDK and SYGVNS. CDR3 sequence (DNA): TGTGCCAGCAGTGAAAACACCGACAATGAGCAGTTCTTC. This codes for CASSENTDNEQFF.

Notes on this clonotype: A read error may be the cause here, since a much bigger clone is one base away. V gene TRBV18 combines with J gene TRBJ1-1, with unresolved D. Germline V gene sequence: CDR1 KGHSH, CDR2 LQKENI. The V end was cut by 0 bases, the J end by 11 bases, with 13 bases between. The CDR3 spans 13 residues. DNA for the CDR3: TGTGCCAGCTCACCACCGAGCCATCCGTTGGCTTTCTTT. Translating gives CASSPPSHPLAFF.

This clonotype was detected many times. CDR3 sequence: CSAVSRGSHYEQYF. The CDR3, as DNA: TGCAGTGCCGTCTCCCGCGGGAGCCACTACGAGCAGTACTTC. The chain carries TRBV20-1 and TRBJ2-7; 7 positions match TRBD2. Unmatched junction bases numbered 11, after V lost 6 bases and J lost 3 bases. Germline V gene sequence: CDR1 DFQATT, CDR2 SNEGSKA (reference sequence). CDR3 length equals 14 residues.

This clonotype was observed at least ten times. The rearrangement joins TRBV12-3 or TRBV12-4 to TRBJ1-1; D unresolved. The CDR3 sequence is 12 residues long. Deletions cut 6 bases from V and 12 bases from J, with 17 bases between. CDR3 coding DNA: TGTGCCAGCAGCCCCGGTCTGGGGAAACCTTTCTTT. Amino acid sequence: CASSPGLGKPFF.

This clonotype was detected once. This may come from a read error, since a much larger clone is one base off. V gene TRBV18 combines with J gene TRBJ1-1; D gene uncertain. The CDR3 is made up of 12 amino acids. Germline V CDR1 and CDR2: KGHSH, LQKENI. The V and J ends lost 8 bases and 7 bases respectively, with 14 bases between them. The CDR3 DNA is TGTGCCAGCCCCGGCCCGGGCGGTGAAGCTTTCTTT. It encodes CASPGPGGEAFF.

The sample holds many counts of this clonotype. This chain connects TRBV5-6 to TRBJ1-1; 9 bases fit TRBD1. CDR1 is SGHDT, CDR2 YYEEEE, per germline. The ends lost 3 bases at V and 5 bases at J; junction bases unmatched: 11. This CDR3 is built from 16 residues. The CDR3 protein is CASSSYRTGVGTEAFF. CDR3 DNA sequence: TGTGCCAGCAGCTCTTACAGGACAGGGGTTGGGACTGAAGCTTTCTTT.

This clonotype was picked up many times. The chain links TRBV10-3 to TRBJ1-1, with TRBD1 as a possible D gene (6 bases). The CDR3 has 15 residues. V was trimmed by 0 bases and J by 5 bases, leaving 13 bases between them. CDR1 ENHRY and CDR2 SYGVKD come from the germline V gene. This CDR3 reads CAISESTQGITEAFF. CDR3 coding DNA: TGTGCCATCAGTGAGTCGACGCAGGGGATAACTGAAGCTTTCTTT.

The J gene is TRBJ2-7, the V gene TRBV6-2 or TRBV6-3; D gene ambiguous. Germline-derived CDR1 and CDR2 are MNHEY and SVGEGT. The CDR3 spans 13 residues. CDR3 DNA sequence: TGTTGCAGCACAATGGAAAGCTCCTACGAGCAGTACTTC. Amino acid sequence: CCSTMESSYEQYF.

This clonotype occurred a few times. The chain carries TRBV29-1 and TRBJ2-7, with 7 bases fitting TRBD1. This CDR3 spans 15 amino acids. The germline gives CDR1 SQVTM, CDR2 ANQGSEA. Trimming cost V 6 bases and J 0 bases; bases outside gene matches: 11. As DNA, the CDR3 is TGCAGCGTCAGGTACGGACAGGAGTCCTCCTACGAGCAGTACTTC. This gives the protein CSVRYGQESSYEQYF.

The table lists this clonotype with many counts. The gene calls are TRBV7-2 and TRBJ1-2, with 9 bases identical to TRBD1. This CDR3 is 19 amino acids long. Germline V gives CDR1 SGHTA, CDR2 FQGNSA. J gave up 2 bases and V 0 bases, and 13 bases lay outside the gene matches. The CDR3, as DNA: TGTGCCAGCAGCTTAGCGCCGGACAGGGGACCAGGGGGCAACTATGGCTACACCTTC. Amino acids: CASSLAPDRGPGGNYGYTF.

This clonotype turned up a few times. This chain joins TRBV7-2 and TRBJ2-1; 7 positions agree with TRBD2. The CDR3 is made up of 20 amino acids. Germline V gene lookup returns CDR1 SGHTA and CDR2 FQGNSA. Trimming at V came to 0 bases and at J to 3 bases, leaving 17 bases not matched to a gene. The CDR3 here is CASSLAQVPLLARGYNEQFF. DNA for the CDR3: TGTGCCAGCAGCTTAGCGCAAGTCCCCTTACTAGCGCGGGGCTACAATGAGCAGTTCTTC.

This clonotype was seen only once. A much larger clonotype is one base distant, so this may be a read error. This chain uses TRBV11-2 with TRBJ2-1, with D possibly TRBD1 on 6 matching bases. The CDR3 totals 17 residues. Trimming shortened V by 5 bases and J by 4 bases, and 21 bases separated the two germline ends. Per the germline V gene, CDR1 is SGHAT and CDR2 is FQNNGV. The CDR3 bases are TGTGCCAGCAGCGCCCGCCCGGTACAGGGTACATACAATGAGCAGTTCTTC. Residues: CASSARPVQGTYNEQFF. Full variable domain (outside the CDR3, taken from reference TRBV11-2 and TRBJ2-1): EAGVAQSPRYKIIEKRQSVAFWCNPISGHATLYWYQQILGQGPKLLIQFQNNGVVDDSQLPKDRFSAERLKGVDSTLKIQPAKLEDSAVYLCASSARPVQGTYNEQFFGPGTRLTVL.

This clonotype was found many times. This rearrangement joins TRBV6-1 to TRBJ2-2, with 8 bases lining up with TRBD1. CDR1 MNHNS and CDR2 SASEGT come from the germline V gene. The trim removed 7 bases at V and 2 bases at J, leaving 12 bases unmatched. The CDR3 is made up of 17 amino acids. CDR3 bases: TGTGCCAGCAAGGGACAGGTCTTAGCGCATAACACCGGGGAGCTGTTTTTT. Encoded protein: CASKGQVLAHNTGELFF.

The table lists this clonotype with a count of one. Sequence at one end of the junction differs from germline and may be a read error. The chain couples TRBV5-4 to TRBJ2-4; possible D gene TRBD1, 6 bases. Per germline, CDR1 SGHNT and CDR2 YYREEE (reference sequence). This CDR3 is built from 17 residues. CDR3 coding DNA: TGTGCCAACAGCCGAGATATCGGACAGCCCGCCAAAAACATTCAGTACTTC. Encoded protein: CANSRDIGQPAKNIQYF.

This rearrangement joins TRBV4-1 to TRBJ2-1; 8 bases align to TRBD1. With 0 bases clipped from V and 9 bases from J, the junction kept 7 bases outside the gene matches. Germline CDR1 reads MGHRA; CDR2 reads YSYEKL. The CDR3 has 15 residues. Here the CDR3 DNA reads TGCGCCAGCAGCCAAGATCGCGGGACAGGAGTTGAGCAGTTCTTC. It codes for CASSQDRGTGVEQFF.

Notes on this clonotype: Possible read error: a much larger clone is one base away. This chain uses TRBV28 with TRBJ2-7; the D gene could be TRBD1 or TRBD2 (6 bases each). The CDR3 has 13 amino acids. Germline V gives CDR1 MDHEN, CDR2 SYDVKM. V was clipped by 6 bases and J by 13 bases, with 22 bases between them. The DNA for the CDR3 is TGTGCCAGCAGGCCAGCGTTGACTAGGGGGTCTTACTTC. This encodes CASRPALTRGSYF. Combining the CDR3 with reference TRBV28 and TRBJ2-7 gives the whole variable domain DVKVTQSSRYLVKRTGEKVFLECVQDMDHENMFWYRQDPGLGLRLIYFSYDVKMKEKGDIPEGYSVSREKKERFSLILESASTNQTSMYLCASRPALTRGSYFGPGTRLTVT.

This clonotype was seen at least ten times. This chain joins TRBV20-1 and TRBJ2-5, with 9 bases matching TRBD1. The ends lost 4 bases at V and 4 bases at J; junction bases unmatched: 10. CDR1 DFQATT and CDR2 SNEGSKA come from the germline V gene (reference sequence). CDR3 length: 15 residues. This CDR3 is CSAIGQGRSRETQYF. DNA for the CDR3: TGCAGTGCTATCGGACAGGGGAGGTCAAGAGAGACCCAGTACTTC.

This clonotype has at least ten counts. CDR3 nucleotide sequence: TGCGCCAGCAGCACCCAGGACAGGGGCAATTCACCCCTCCACTTT. Protein product: CASSTQDRGNSPLHF. The V call is TRBV4-3, the J call TRBJ1-6, with 9 bases matching TRBD1. The CDR3 has 15 residues. The germline gives CDR1 LGHNA, CDR2 YSLEER. V shed 5 bases and J 7 bases; nucleotides not matched to a gene: 6.

The sample holds a few counts of this clonotype. CDR3 DNA: TGTGCCAGTAGACTGGACCTCGGAGATACGCAGTATTTT. Residues: CASRLDLGDTQYF. The J gene is TRBJ2-3, the V gene TRBV19; D remains ambiguous. This CDR3 region has 13 residues. V was clipped by 6 bases and J by 5 bases, with 12 bases between them. The germline V gene has CDR1 LNHDA and CDR2 SQIVND (reference sequence).

Many counts were recorded for this clonotype. This chain links TRBV27 with TRBJ2-2; D assignment may be TRBD1 or TRBD2 (5 bases each). The CDR3 runs to 14 residues. The germline V gene encodes CDR1 MNHEY and CDR2 SMNVEV (reference sequence). Trimming took off 1 base at V and 2 bases at J, with 5 bases between the two ends. This chain's CDR3 is CASSLWDNTGELFF. CDR3 in DNA: TGTGCCAGCAGTTTATGGGACAACACCGGGGAGCTGTTTTTT.

This clonotype was detected ten times or more. The rearrangement uses TRBV5-1 and TRBJ2-1; D call uncertain. Between the trimmed V and J ends, which lost 0 bases and 8 bases, there was a span of 12 bases. In germline, CDR1 is SGHRS, CDR2 YFSETQ. The CDR3 totals 14 residues. The CDR3 here is CASSLGPRLDEQFF. The CDR3 coding sequence is TGCGCCAGCAGCTTGGGCCCCCGGCTCGATGAGCAGTTCTTC.

V and J are TRBV5-6 and TRBJ2-5; 9 nucleotides align to TRBD1. After removal of 4 bases from V and 5 bases from J, the junction contained 6 bases not matched to a gene. There are 14 residues in the CDR3. CDR1 SGHDT and CDR2 YYEEEE come from the germline V gene. The CDR3 loop reads CASSQDRGLETQYF. Here the CDR3 DNA reads TGTGCCAGCAGCCAGGACAGGGGACTGGAGACCCAGTACTTC. Full variable domain (rest looked up from reference TRBV5-6 and TRBJ2-5): DAGVTQSPTHLIKTRGQQVTLRCSPKSGHDTVSWYQQALGQGPQFIFQYYEEEERQRGNFPDRFSGHQFPNYSSELNVNALLLGDSALYLCASSQDRGLETQYFGPGTRLLVL.

This clonotype was found many times. The rearrangement links TRBV18 to TRBJ2-5; either TRBD1 or TRBD2 may fit D (5 bases each). The V gene lost 0 bases and the J gene lost 4 bases, with 12 bases spanning the gap. There are 15 residues in the CDR3. Germline CDR1 and CDR2: KGHSH and LQKENI. This chain's CDR3 is CASSPPRGVGETQYF. The CDR3 DNA follows: TGTGCCAGCTCACCACCGAGAGGGGTAGGAGAGACCCAGTACTTC.